The T cell receptor beta chain under discussion was sequenced for a study of blood T cell repertoires in COVID-19. The overall study: T cells, B-cell-depleted T cells, or PBMCs provided the cDNA or gDNA that served as material.

Profiled with immunoSEQ multiplex PCR; TCRdb holds only in-frame clones, not every one. Of fewer than 85,000 clones listed, around 90% are singletons. The V segment lost 7 bases and the J segment 3 bases; nucleotides outside the gene matches: 6. Germline CDR1 is SNHLY and CDR2 is FYNNEI. The CDR3 spans 14 residues. The source of this sequence is a human donor in a cohort sampled during active COVID-19. Sequencing was performed on peripheral blood. The chain couples TRBV2 to TRBJ1-2; TRBD1 matches at 9 bases. The CDR3 sequence is CASKSGQGDYGYTF. The CDR3 coding sequence is TGTGCCAGCAAATCGGGACAGGGAGACTATGGCTACACCTTC.